Listed here are 26 T cell receptor beta chains from one sample, sequenced in a study of blood T cell repertoires in COVID-19. Libraries were prepared by immunoSEQ multiplex PCR; TCRdb keeps only in-frame clonotypes and omits some of them. The sample yields 320,000 or so clones, 85% seen once. The sample taken for sequencing was PBMCs or T cells enriched from blood (not recorded which). All receptors derive from a woman aged 25 to 45 who had been exposed to COVID-19.

This sequence joins TRBV5-4 and TRBJ2-7; TRBD2 agrees at 9 bases. V shed 2 bases and J 6 bases; nucleotides not matched to a gene: 6. In germline, CDR1 is SGHNT, CDR2 YYREEE (reference sequence). The CDR3 loop spans 14 amino acids. The CDR3 here is CASSFNLAGTEQYF. The CDR3 bases are TGTGCCAGCAGCTTTAATCTAGCGGGGACCGAGCAGTACTTC.

The chain links TRBV19 to TRBJ1-2; D is ambiguous. This CDR3 region has 13 residues. Germline loops: CDR1 LNHDA, CDR2 SQIVND (reference sequence). Trimming took 0 bases from V and 3 from J, leaving 5 bases between them. The CDR3 DNA follows: TGTGCCAGTAGTATAGACGGGGACTATGGCTACACCTTC. Its translation is CASSIDGDYGYTF. Complete variable domain (other parts from reference TRBV19 and TRBJ1-2): DGGITQSPKYLFRKEGQNVTLSCEQNLNHDAMYWYRQDPGQGLRLIYYSQIVNDFQKGDIAEGYSVSREKKESFPLTVTSAQKNPTAFYLCASSIDGDYGYTFGSGTRLTVV.

DNA of the CDR3: TGTGCCAGTAGTACAGCGACAGGGATAAACACTGAAGCTTTCTTT. Encoded protein: CASSTATGINTEAFF. The chain couples TRBV19 to TRBJ1-1; 7 bases are shared with TRBD1. In germline, CDR1 is LNHDA, CDR2 SQIVND (reference sequence). CDR3 length: 15 residues. V was clipped by 4 bases and J by 2 bases; unmatched bases: 7.

This clone was observed a few times. The CDR3 loop reads CASTFSGSRLVNEQFF. The CDR3 DNA sequence: TGTGCCAGTACTTTTAGCGGGAGTAGGCTAGTCAATGAGCAGTTCTTC. The rearrangement uses TRBV19 and TRBJ2-1; 9 bases map to TRBD2. The CDR3 spans 16 residues. Germline V gene data show CDR1 as LNHDA and CDR2 as SQIVND (reference sequence). V dropped 7 bases and J dropped 6; count of bases not matched to a gene: 13.

This clone was observed a few times. The V and J genes are TRBV2 and TRBJ1-1; D might be TRBD1 (5 bases). V was pared by 7 bases and J by 7 bases, with 13 bases between. The CDR3 runs 12 residues. Germline CDR1 reads SNHLY; CDR2 reads FYNNEI. The CDR3 is CASTRQNSEAFF. CDR3 nucleotides: TGTGCCAGCACAAGACAGAATAGTGAAGCTTTCTTT. Drawing the rest from reference TRBV2 and TRBJ1-1, the complete variable domain is EPEVTQTPSHQVTQMGQEVILRCVPISNHLYFYWYRQILGQKVEFLVSFYNNEISEKSEIFDDQFSVERPDGSNFTLKIRSTKLEDSAMYFCASTRQNSEAFFGQGTRLTVV.

The chain recombines TRBV9 with TRBJ1-5, with 7 bases fitting TRBD1. The J segment lost 4 bases and the V segment lost 3 bases, leaving 16 bases of the junction unmatched. The CDR3 is 18 amino acids. Germline V gives CDR1 SGDLS, CDR2 YYNGEE. CDR3 sequence: CASSDPFGSRGENQPQHF. The CDR3 DNA reads TGTGCCAGCAGCGACCCATTCGGAAGCAGGGGGGAGAATCAGCCCCAGCATTTT.

V and J are TRBV5-4 and TRBJ1-3; 7 bases map to TRBD1. Unmatched junction bases numbered 8, after V lost 4 bases and J lost 4 bases. The CDR3 contains 15 residues. Germline CDR1 is SGHNT and CDR2 is YYREEE (reference sequence). CDR3 bases: TGTGCCAGCAGCCCGGGACAGAGAGAAGGAAACACCATATATTTT. It encodes CASSPGQREGNTIYF.

This clone appeared once. This sequence joins TRBV5-4 and TRBJ1-1; D call uncertain. V was cut by 0 bases and J by 0 bases, with 9 bases left in between. The CDR3 consists of 15 residues. CDR1 SGHNT and CDR2 YYREEE come from the germline V gene (reference sequence). The CDR3 nucleotides read TGTGCCAGCAGCTTGGACATGGGCATGAACACTGAAGCTTTCTTT. Its translation: CASSLDMGMNTEAFF.

This chain joins TRBV27 and TRBJ2-5; possibly TRBD1 for D (6 bases). The CDR3 spans 15 residues. Germline assignment: CDR1 MNHEY and CDR2 SMNVEV (reference sequence). V lost 6 bases to trimming and J lost 5 bases, with 19 bases between them. Here the CDR3 reads CASSTTRATGETQYF. DNA of the CDR3: TGTGCCAGCAGCACCACGCGGGCCACAGGGGAGACCCAGTACTTC.

This chain joins TRBV2 and TRBJ1-2; 8 bases align to TRBD1. Germline values: CDR1 SNHLY, CDR2 FYNNEI. V lost 3 bases and J lost 3; bases outside the gene matches: 3. This CDR3 is built from 14 residues. The CDR3 sequence is CASSDRGQDYGYTF. The CDR3 DNA sequence: TGTGCCAGCAGTGACAGGGGGCAGGACTATGGCTACACCTTC.

V gene TRBV30 combines with J gene TRBJ2-3, with a possible D match to TRBD1 (5 bases). Between the trimmed V and J ends, which lost 5 bases and 11 bases, there was a span of 14 bases. The CDR3 runs 11 residues. The V gene's germline CDR1 is GTSNPN and CDR2 SVGIG (reference sequence). CDR3 sequence: CAWGAPGGQYF. In DNA, the CDR3 is TGTGCCTGGGGGGCCCCCGGCGGGCAGTATTTT.

The genes are TRBV6-2 or TRBV6-3 and TRBJ2-3; D possibly corresponds to TRBD2 (5 bases). CDR3 size: 15 residues. Trimming shortened V by 2 bases and J by 2 bases, and 11 bases separated the two germline ends. Germline CDR1 MNHEY, CDR2 SVGEGT. The CDR3 region has the DNA TGTGCCAGCAGTTACGCCCTAGCTATCACAGATACGCAGTATTTT. Protein sequence: CASSYALAITDTQYF.

This chain joins TRBV5-1 and TRBJ2-5; D possibly corresponds to TRBD1 (5 bases). CDR3 length: 13 residues. From germline, CDR1 is SGHRS and CDR2 YFSETQ. V was cut by 5 bases and J by 3 bases, with 11 bases left in between. CDR3 loop: CASRWGREETQYF. The CDR3 nucleotides read TGCGCCAGCAGATGGGGCCGTGAAGAGACCCAGTACTTC.

V is TRBV28 and J is TRBJ1-1; D uncertain. V lost 2 bases and J lost 8, with 9 bases in between. CDR3 length: 12 amino acids. The germline V gene encodes CDR1 MDHEN and CDR2 SYDVKM. The CDR3 protein is CASSLQAPEAFF. CDR3 DNA: TGTGCCAGCAGTTTACAGGCCCCCGAAGCTTTCTTT.

V is TRBV28 and J is TRBJ1-6; D might be TRBD1 (5 bases). The CDR3 totals 13 residues. Per the germline V gene, CDR1 is MDHEN and CDR2 is SYDVKM. Trimming pared 5 bases from V and 8 bases from J, leaving 10 bases between. The CDR3 spells CASSPGQHSPLHF. The CDR3 DNA reads TGTGCCAGCAGTCCAGGACAACATTCACCCCTCCACTTT.

The rearrangement links TRBV7-9 to TRBJ1-1; a possible D gene is TRBD1 (6 bases). The germline V gene has CDR1 SEHNR and CDR2 FQNEAQ (reference sequence). V lost 6 bases, J lost 1 base, and 18 bases lay in between. The CDR3 consists of 16 residues. CDR3 sequence (DNA): TGTGCCAGCAGTCAAACAAGGATACAGGGGAACACTGAAGCTTTCTTT. It yields the protein CASSQTRIQGNTEAFF. The variable domain in full, with the rest retrieved from reference TRBV7-9 and TRBJ1-1, is DTGVSQNPRHKITKRGQNVTFRCDPISEHNRLYWYRQTLGQGPEFLTYFQNEAQLEKSRLLSDRFSAERPKGSFSTLEIQRTEQGDSAMYLCASSQTRIQGNTEAFFGQGTRLTVV.

This clone appeared a few times. V is TRBV27 and J is TRBJ2-1, with 11 bases fitting TRBD2. CDR3 size: 16 residues. CDR1 is MNHEY and CDR2 is SMNVEV in the germline V gene (reference sequence). V gave up 5 bases and J gave up 4 bases; unmatched junction bases: 7. The CDR3: CASSLRPSGGYNEQFF. CDR3 sequence (DNA): TGTGCCAGCAGTCTGCGCCCTAGCGGGGGGTACAATGAGCAGTTCTTC.

V usage is TRBV19 and J usage is TRBJ1-1; 7 bases map to TRBD1. Germline loops: CDR1 LNHDA, CDR2 SQIVND (reference sequence). This CDR3 region has 14 residues. With V trimmed by 3 bases and J by 5 bases, 6 bases remained unmatched. The CDR3 protein is CASSIRQGVTEAFF. The CDR3 DNA follows: TGTGCCAGTAGTATCCGACAGGGAGTAACTGAAGCTTTCTTT. Drawing the rest from reference TRBV19 and TRBJ1-1, the complete variable domain is DGGITQSPKYLFRKEGQNVTLSCEQNLNHDAMYWYRQDPGQGLRLIYYSQIVNDFQKGDIAEGYSVSREKKESFPLTVTSAQKNPTAFYLCASSIRQGVTEAFFGQGTRLTVV.

J is TRBJ1-1 and V is TRBV28; TRBD1 aligns across 10 bases. The germline CDR1 and CDR2 sequences are MDHEN and SYDVKM. CDR3 length: 18 amino acids. V shed 2 bases, J shed 1 base, and the junction held 10 bases outside the gene matches. DNA for the CDR3: TGTGCCAGCAGTTTACTGGTTCGGACAGGGGGGGCGAACACTGAAGCTTTCTTT. It yields the protein CASSLLVRTGGANTEAFF.

This clone has just one count. The rearrangement links TRBV5-4 to TRBJ1-3; 8 bases match TRBD1. CDR1 and CDR2 (germline): SGHNT, YYREEE (reference sequence). This CDR3 is built from 15 residues. J was trimmed by 3 bases and V by 4 bases; bases with no gene match: 6. CDR3 in amino acids: CASSVQGAGGNTIYF. CDR3 sequence (DNA): TGTGCCAGCAGCGTCCAGGGGGCAGGTGGAAACACCATATATTTT.

This clone was seen only once. The rearrangement uses TRBV15 and TRBJ2-1; D is perhaps TRBD2 (6 bases). V lost 1 base and J lost 4, with 14 bases in between. Germline V gene sequence: CDR1 LNHNV, CDR2 YYDKDF (reference sequence). The CDR3 length is 16 residues. The CDR3 DNA sequence: TGTGCCACCAGCAGAGGCAGTAGCGGAGTTTACAATGAGCAGTTCTTC. This gives the protein CATSRGSSGVYNEQFF.

This chain uses TRBV27 with TRBJ1-1; perhaps TRBD1 as D (5 bases). The V and J ends lost 7 bases and 1 base respectively, with 13 bases between them. This CDR3 spans 14 amino acids. CDR1 and CDR2 from the germline V gene are MNHEY and SMNVEV (reference sequence). Here the CDR3 DNA reads TGTGCCAGCACTCCAGGGCAGGGGAACACTGAAGCTTTCTTT. Translating it yields CASTPGQGNTEAFF.

The chain employs TRBV4-1 and TRBJ2-7; TRBD2 matches at 8 bases. Germline V gene data show CDR1 as MGHRA and CDR2 as YSYEKL. The CDR3 spans 15 residues. V trimming: 1 base; J trimming: 2 bases; junction bases outside the gene matches: 4. The CDR3 DNA follows: TGCGCCAGCAGCCAAGTCCTAGCGGGCACCTACGAGCAGTACTTC. Protein sequence: CASSQVLAGTYEQYF.

The genes are TRBV19 and TRBJ1-6; 7 bases are a match to TRBD1. CDR3 size: 19 residues. Per the germline V gene, CDR1 is LNHDA and CDR2 is SQIVND (reference sequence). With 6 bases clipped from V and 0 bases from J, the junction kept 14 bases outside the gene matches. The CDR3 protein is CASRWWAGGESSYNSPLHF. CDR3 DNA: TGTGCCAGTAGGTGGTGGGCAGGGGGAGAGAGCTCCTATAATTCACCCCTCCACTTT.

This rearrangement joins TRBV5-5 to TRBJ1-3; 8 bases match TRBD1. The junction had 6 bases not matched to a gene; V was cut back by 4 bases and J by 0 bases. This CDR3 has 16 amino acids. The germline V gene encodes CDR1 SGHKS and CDR2 YYEKEE (reference sequence). CDR3 in amino acids: CASSETGASSGNTIYF. The CDR3 nucleotides are TGTGCCAGCAGCGAGACAGGGGCCTCCTCTGGAAACACCATATATTTT.

The V gene is TRBV5-1, the J gene TRBJ2-2; maybe TRBD2 (6 bases). Trimming removed 5 bases from V and 5 bases from J, with 16 bases in between. Germline CDR1 SGHRS, CDR2 YFSETQ. The CDR3 has 15 residues. The CDR3 bases are TGCGCCAGCAGGTCCACGGGACTCACAACCGGGGAGCTGTTTTTT. Encoded protein: CASRSTGLTTGELFF.